These T cell receptor beta chains were read from a single sample in a study of beta chain features in type 1 diabetes. Profiling relied on immunoSEQ multiplex PCR, and the TCRdb table lists in-frame clones only, not all of them. The repertoire holds approximately 150,000 clones, with roughly an eighth as singletons. The sample taken for sequencing was central memory CD4+ T cells from blood. Every receptor here comes from a man between 18 and 29 years old with type 1 diabetes. Each CDR3 is given with its conserved first and last residue.

V: TRBV5-6
CDR3: CASSRQGAGNTIYF

V: TRBV5-6
CDR3: CASSWGAAYEQYF

V: TRBV19
CDR3: CASGRVVDYGYTF

V: TRBV25-1
CDR3: CASSEDFQETQYF

V: TRBV2
CDR3: CASSEAGTGEQYF

V: TRBV29-1
CDR3: CSADRGDTGELFF

V: TRBV9
CDR3: CASSVEPGQGGYTF

V: TRBV5-4
CDR3: CASSLRLDINTDTQYF

V: TRBV23-1
CDR3: CASSQCYPF

V: TRBV5-6
CDR3: CASRPTGTGGPYEQYF